Detailed here is one T cell receptor beta chain. Per the original data handling: How many nucleated cells were present was estimated from reference gene primer amplification. The data were produced by immunoSEQ multiplex PCR, yet TCRdb's version contains in-frame clones alone and is incomplete. Clone size and V and J calls were adopted from that table, with D and trimming inferred from the DNA. Here the sample spans 180,000 or so clones, around 85% being singletons. Trimming took off 7 bases at V and 6 bases at J, with 12 bases between the two ends. The CDR3 runs 13 residues. CDR1 is SEHNR and CDR2 is FQNEAQ in the germline V gene (reference sequence). The sample belongs to a study of blood T cell repertoires in COVID-19. Background on the study: Material from acute and convalescent COVID-19 was sourced from the United States, Italy and Spain. PBMCs, B-cell-depleted T cells, or T cells were the source of the cDNA or gDNA that made up the material.

The clonotype was recovered from a man aged 60 to 69 with acute or convalescent COVID-19. V gene TRBV7-9 combines with J gene TRBJ1-4, with D possibly TRBD1 on 6 matching bases. Material: peripheral blood. CDR3 DNA sequence: TGTGCCAGCAACCTACAGGGCTATGAAAAACTGTTTTTT. It codes for CASNLQGYEKLFF.